These 22 T cell receptor beta chains were all obtained from the same sample, sequenced in a study of OX40 agonist ivuxolimab in advanced cancers. Library construction relied on the immunoSEQ multiplex PCR assay. What TCRdb holds here is the immuneACCESS table cut down to in-frame rearrangements. Part of the clones is not present; checked against another copy, under half of the missing clones reflect an unresolved V gene, and the others are unexplained. This sample lists over 60,000 clones; about nine tenths were detected once. Approximately 0.38% of the sample comes from the top ten. The sample consisted of CD4+ or CD8+ T cells sorted from blood, taken in a trial of the OX40 agonist ivuxolimab. These receptors all stem from an adult with an advanced solid tumor such as melanoma, head and neck, liver or kidney cancer.

The rearrangement links TRBV29-1 to TRBJ1-1; weak D call: TRBD1 (5 bases). Trimming stripped 6 bases from V and 9 bases from J, with 17 bases between. Germline values: CDR1 SQVTM, CDR2 ANQGSEA. The CDR3 has 12 amino acids. CDR3 sequence: CSVRRDSRQAFF. In nucleotides, the CDR3 is TGCAGCGTGAGAAGGGACTCCCGCCAAGCTTTCTTT.

For the CDR3, the DNA is TGTGCCAGCAGCAAAATCTCGGGTCCCCGCTACACCTTC. As protein: CASSKISGPRYTF. The chain uses TRBV6-5 and TRBJ1-2, with D unresolved. The CDR3 is 13 amino acids. The germline V and J ends were trimmed by 6 bases and 9 bases, with 17 bases remaining between them. Germline V gene sequence: CDR1 MNHEY, CDR2 SVGAGI.

In its sample, this clone was seen once. The CDR3 bases are TGTGCCAGCGGACAGGGTTGGTGGAACACCATATATTTT. This translates into CASGQGWWNTIYF. V gene TRBV6-5 combines with J gene TRBJ1-3, with 8 bases that match TRBD1. V lost 8 bases to trimming and J lost 7 bases; unmatched junction nucleotides: 7. Germline CDR1 MNHEY, CDR2 SVGAGI. CDR3 length equals 13 residues.

The chain employs TRBV20-1 and TRBJ1-1; D gene unclear. Germline-derived CDR1 and CDR2 are DFQATT and SNEGSKA (reference sequence). Trimming pared 6 bases from V and 0 bases from J, leaving 5 bases between. The length of the CDR3 is 11 residues. CDR3 residues: CSALMNTEAFF. For the CDR3, the DNA is TGCAGTGCATTGATGAACACTGAAGCTTTCTTT.

The CDR3 DNA is TGTGCCAGCCTAAGGGAGGGGTACGGAGAGACCCAGTACTTC. Translating gives CASLREGYGETQYF. The rearrangement joins TRBV6-1 to TRBJ2-5, with 7 bases lining up with TRBD2. Unmatched junction bases numbered 10, after V lost 8 bases and J lost 4 bases. The CDR3 runs 14 residues. Per the germline V gene, CDR1 is MNHNS and CDR2 is SASEGT.

The chain has TRBV6-1 and TRBJ1-3, with TRBD1 matching 9 bases. Trimming cost V 6 bases and J 4 bases; bases outside gene matches: 7. This CDR3 has 15 amino acids. The germline CDR1 and CDR2 sequences are MNHNS and SASEGT. Written as DNA, the CDR3 is TGTGCCAGCAGGCCTACTACAGGGGGCGGAAACACCATATATTTT. Its translation: CASRPTTGGGNTIYF.

The CDR3 DNA is TGTGCCAGCAGCCCTATACTAGAGTCCGGGGAGCTGTTTTTT. Amino acid sequence: CASSPILESGELFF. The gene calls are TRBV9 and TRBJ2-2; TRBD2 might be the D (5 bases). CDR1 is SGDLS, CDR2 YYNGEE, per germline. The CDR3 totals 14 residues. The V end was cut by 4 bases, the J end by 6 bases, with 13 bases between. Combining the CDR3 with reference TRBV9 and TRBJ2-2 gives the whole variable domain DSGVTQTPKHLITATGQRVTLRCSPRSGDLSVYWYQQSLDQGLQFLIQYYNGEERAKGNILERFSAQQFPDLHSELNLSSLELGDSALYFCASSPILESGELFFGEGSRLTVL.

This clone has just one count. This rearrangement joins TRBV30 to TRBJ2-5; TRBD2 agrees at 12 bases. The CDR3 covers 16 residues. From germline, CDR1 is GTSNPN and CDR2 SVGIG (reference sequence). With V trimmed by 7 bases and J by 2 bases, 11 bases remained unmatched. CDR3 sequence: CASYRGGLAGQETQYF. Here the CDR3 DNA reads TGTGCCTCCTATAGGGGAGGACTAGCGGGACAAGAGACCCAGTACTTC. Full variable domain (outside the CDR3, taken from reference TRBV30 and TRBJ2-5): SQTIHQWPATLVQPVGSPLSLECTVEGTSNPNLYWYRQAAGRGLQLLFYSVGIGQISSEVPQNLSASRPQDRQFILSSKKLLLSDSGFYLCASYRGGLAGQETQYFGPGTRLLVL.

This clone was detected a few times. V and J are TRBV15 and TRBJ2-4, with 13 bases lining up with TRBD2. Trimming took 1 base from V and 2 from J; bases not matched to a gene: 8. This CDR3 spans 19 amino acids. CDR1 is LNHNV and CDR2 is YYDKDF in the germline V gene (reference sequence). In DNA form, the CDR3 reads TGTGCCACCAGCAGAGTTGGGACTAGCGGGACGGTTACCAAAAACATTCAGTACTTC. As protein: CATSRVGTSGTVTKNIQYF.

The chain uses TRBV7-9 and TRBJ2-5; D may be TRBD1 or TRBD2 (6 bases each). The CDR3 contains 15 residues. Between the trimmed V and J ends, which lost 4 bases and 1 base, there was a span of 13 bases. Per germline, CDR1 SEHNR and CDR2 FQNEAQ (reference sequence). The CDR3 nucleotides read TGTGCCAGCAGCTCGGGGGCTAGCCGCCAAGAGACCCAGTACTTC. Amino acid sequence: CASSSGASRQETQYF.

V gene TRBV7-9 combines with J gene TRBJ2-3; D is unresolved. CDR3 length: 14 amino acids. CDR1 and CDR2 from the germline V gene are SEHNR and FQNEAQ (reference sequence). V lost 1 base and J lost 1, with 6 bases in between. The CDR3 is CASSLDQGTDTQYF. CDR3 in DNA: TGTGCCAGCAGCTTAGACCAGGGCACAGATACGCAGTATTTT. Filled out from reference TRBV7-9 and TRBJ2-3, the complete variable domain reads DTGVSQNPRHKITKRGQNVTFRCDPISEHNRLYWYRQTLGQGPEFLTYFQNEAQLEKSRLLSDRFSAERPKGSFSTLEIQRTEQGDSAMYLCASSLDQGTDTQYFGPGTRLTVL.

V gene TRBV10-3 combines with J gene TRBJ1-4; TRBD1 aligns across 9 bases. The CDR3 has 16 amino acids. Germline V gene data show CDR1 as ENHRY and CDR2 as SYGVKD. J lost 8 bases, V lost 5 bases, and 12 bases had no gene match. The CDR3 loop reads CAISPEQGARGEKLFF. The DNA for the CDR3 is TGTGCCATCAGTCCCGAACAGGGGGCCCGGGGGGAAAAACTGTTTTTT.

This clone was recorded only once. The chain has TRBV7-2 and TRBJ2-3; D might be TRBD2 (7 bases). Per the germline V gene, CDR1 is SGHTA and CDR2 is FQGNSA. V was clipped by 6 bases and J by 1 base, with 14 bases between them. The CDR3 contains 15 residues. The CDR3 coding sequence is TGTGCCAGCAGGGGGGGCGGGAGAGGCACAGATACGCAGTATTTT. Protein: CASRGGGRGTDTQYF. Together with reference TRBV7-2 and TRBJ2-3, the CDR3 gives the full variable domain: GAGVSQSPSNKVTEKGKDVELRCDPISGHTALYWYRQSLGQGLEFLIYFQGNSAPDKSGLPSDRFSAERTGGSVSTLTIQRTQQEDSAVYLCASRGGGRGTDTQYFGPGTRLTVL.

V and J are TRBV5-6 and TRBJ1-1; a possible D gene is TRBD1 (5 bases). The CDR3 runs to 14 residues. Germline values: CDR1 SGHDT, CDR2 YYEEEE. V was trimmed by 6 bases and J by 0 bases, leaving 12 bases between them. This chain's CDR3 is CASKATEMNTEAFF. In nucleotides, the CDR3 is TGTGCCAGCAAAGCGACAGAAATGAACACTGAAGCTTTCTTT. The variable domain in full, with the rest retrieved from reference TRBV5-6 and TRBJ1-1, is DAGVTQSPTHLIKTRGQQVTLRCSPKSGHDTVSWYQQALGQGPQFIFQYYEEEERQRGNFPDRFSGHQFPNYSSELNVNALLLGDSALYLCASKATEMNTEAFFGQGTRLTVV.

This rearrangement joins TRBV7-2 to TRBJ2-5; TRBD1 matches at 9 bases. V lost 3 bases to trimming and J lost 5 bases; unmatched junction nucleotides: 19. CDR3 size: 19 residues. Germline V gene data show CDR1 as SGHTA and CDR2 as FQGNSA. CDR3 sequence reads: CASSFTERNRDRERETQYF. The DNA for the CDR3 is TGTGCCAGCAGCTTCACGGAGCGGAACCGGGACAGGGAGCGGGAGACCCAGTACTTC.

This chain links TRBV29-1 with TRBJ2-4; D gene unclear. The length of the CDR3 is 12 residues. V shed 7 bases and J shed 6 bases, with 13 bases lying between them. CDR1 is SQVTM, CDR2 ANQGSEA, per germline. The CDR3 is CSAEAEINIQYF. Here the CDR3 DNA reads TGCAGCGCTGAGGCAGAGATAAACATTCAGTACTTC. The variable domain in full, completed from reference TRBV29-1 and TRBJ2-4, reads SAVISQKPSRDICQRGTSLTIQCQVDSQVTMMFWYRQQPGQSLTLIATANQGSEATYESGFVIDKFPISRPNLTFSTLTVSNMSPEDSSIYLCSAEAEINIQYFGAGTRLSVL.

This clone was seen just once. The V and J genes are TRBV2 and TRBJ2-5; a possible D gene is TRBD2 (6 bases). Trimming stripped 6 bases from V and 2 bases from J, with 10 bases between. The length of the CDR3 is 13 residues. Germline CDR1 SNHLY, CDR2 FYNNEI. The CDR3 loop reads CASREGSQETQYF. The CDR3 bases are TGTGCCAGCAGGGAGGGGAGTCAAGAGACCCAGTACTTC.

The chain combines TRBV11-2 with TRBJ1-5, with D possibly TRBD1 on 5 matching bases. Trimming took 4 bases from V and 3 from J, leaving 10 bases between them. The CDR3 contains 14 residues. Looked up from germline, CDR1 is SGHAT and CDR2 is FQNNGV. CDR3 DNA: TGTGCCAGCAGCTCCCGGGGGGACAATCAGCCCCAGCATTTT. As protein: CASSSRGDNQPQHF.

The V call is TRBV7-7, the J call TRBJ2-2, with D maybe TRBD1 (6 bases). This CDR3 is built from 14 residues. Deletions cut 4 bases from V and 3 bases from J, with 9 bases between. CDR1 SSHAT and CDR2 FNYEAQ come from the germline V gene (reference sequence). Written as DNA, the CDR3 is TGTGCCAGCAGCTCGACAGGTTACACCGGGGAGCTGTTTTTT. It codes for CASSSTGYTGELFF.

Turning to this clone: Other DNA variants within this sample encode the same CDR3. The rearrangement uses TRBV18 and TRBJ2-7; 7 nucleotides match TRBD1. CDR3 size: 15 residues. V dropped 4 bases and J dropped 5; count of bases not matched to a gene: 11. Germline V gene sequence: CDR1 KGHSH, CDR2 LQKENI. This chain's CDR3 is CASSLSQGQSDEQYF. The CDR3 DNA is TGTGCCAGCTCACTATCCCAGGGACAGTCCGACGAGCAGTACTTC.

Regarding this clone: The sample contains more than one DNA sequence encoding this CDR3. The chain carries TRBV7-2 and TRBJ1-2; possible D gene TRBD1, 6 bases. This CDR3 has 13 residues. V was trimmed by 5 bases and J by 2 bases, leaving 9 bases between them. Germline CDR1 reads SGHTA; CDR2 reads FQGNSA. Here the CDR3 DNA reads TGTGCCAGCAGCCCTGGACAGAACTATGGCTACACCTTC. Encoded protein: CASSPGQNYGYTF.

The chain employs TRBV29-1 and TRBJ2-5; D remains unclear. Germline V gives CDR1 SQVTM, CDR2 ANQGSEA. V was trimmed by 3 bases and J by 5 bases, leaving 7 bases between them. CDR3 length equals 11 residues. DNA of the CDR3: TGCAGCGTTGACCTAGGGGAGACCCAGTACTTC. Its protein product is CSVDLGETQYF. Together with reference TRBV29-1 and TRBJ2-5, the CDR3 gives the full variable domain: SAVISQKPSRDICQRGTSLTIQCQVDSQVTMMFWYRQQPGQSLTLIATANQGSEATYESGFVIDKFPISRPNLTFSTLTVSNMSPEDSSIYLCSVDLGETQYFGPGTRLLVL.